These T cell receptor beta chains were read from a single sample in a study of CD8+ T cells in alopecia areata. Using immunoSEQ multiplex PCR, the repertoire was profiled, and TCRdb retains in-frame clones only, with some absent. The sample contains about 160,000 clones, roughly two thirds of which appear only once. Source: CD4+ T cells sorted from blood, taken at week 4, from a patient treated with tofacitinib. These receptors were taken from a human donor with alopecia areata. Both conserved end residues are part of each CDR3. Fields, in order: J gene, V gene, D gene, clone size, CDR3 DNA, CDR3 protein. A D gene is named only where the DNA matches it firmly. Rows give clone size only sometimes, using once, few, many, or a class for an expanded clone.

J: TRBJ2-1
V: TRBV7-9
D: NA
size: NA
DNA: TGTGCCAGCAGCTCTTCAGGTGGGGGTGAGCAGTTCTTC
CDR3: CASSSSGGGEQFF

J: TRBJ2-4
V: TRBV2
D: NA
size: NA
DNA: TGTGCCAGCGGGACGGCCAAAAACATTCAGTACTTC
CDR3: CASGTAKNIQYF

J: TRBJ1-5
V: TRBV30
D: TRBD1
size: NA
DNA: TGTGCCTGGAGGGAATCTCCGGGGACAGGGCATCAGCCCCAGCATTTT
CDR3: CAWRESPGTGHQPQHF

J: TRBJ1-3
V: TRBV6-5
D: TRBD1
size: NA
DNA: TGTGCCAGCAGTAACAGGGGGAAGACCATATATTTT
CDR3: CASSNRGKTIYF

J: TRBJ2-3
V: TRBV7-3
D: NA
size: NA
DNA: TGTGCCAGCAGCTTCACAAGGGCAGATACGCAGTATTTT
CDR3: CASSFTRADTQYF

J: TRBJ2-1
V: TRBV9
D: TRBD2
size: NA
DNA: TGTGCCAGCAGCGTGAGCGGGGGGGCGTCCTACAATGAGCAGTTCTTC
CDR3: CASSVSGGASYNEQFF

J: TRBJ2-3
V: TRBV30
D: TRBD1
size: NA
DNA: TGTGCCTGGCAGACAGGGGGCACAGATACGCAGTATTTT
CDR3: CAWQTGGTDTQYF

J: TRBJ1-6
V: TRBV30
D: NA
size: NA
DNA: TGTGCCTGGAGCGACTACGGACGGCTAACCTATTCACCCCTCCACTTT
CDR3: CAWSDYGRLTYSPLHF

J: TRBJ1-2
V: TRBV6-5
D: NA
size: NA
DNA: TGTGCCAGCGGTACGGCAAGAAAGCTCGGCGGCTACACCTTC
CDR3: CASGTARKLGGYTF

J: TRBJ2-3
V: TRBV4-2
D: NA
size: few
DNA: TGTGCCAGCAGCCAAGACCTAGGTCGGGGGTCGGCAGATACGCAGTATTTT
CDR3: CASSQDLGRGSADTQYF

J: TRBJ2-5
V: TRBV29-1
D: NA
size: few
DNA: TGCAGCGCCAACCGGGACACGCAAGAGACCCAGTACTTC
CDR3: CSANRDTQETQYF

J: TRBJ2-1
V: TRBV29-1
D: TRBD2
size: NA
DNA: TGCAGCGTTGACGGGCTAGCGGGGGGATACAATGAGCAGTTCTTC
CDR3: CSVDGLAGGYNEQFF

J: TRBJ2-6
V: TRBV7-9
D: NA
size: few
DNA: TGTGCCAGCAGCTTAGGGGGCAGCCTCTCTGGGGCCAACGTCCTGACTTTC
CDR3: CASSLGGSLSGANVLTF

J: TRBJ1-1
V: TRBV20-1
D: NA
size: NA
DNA: TGCAGTGCGCAAGCCACGCAGAGGGGCTTC
CDR3: CSAQATQRGF

J: TRBJ2-3
V: TRBV7-2
D: NA
size: NA
DNA: TGTGCCAGCAGCTTTGGCAGGGGAGATACGCAGTATTTT
CDR3: CASSFGRGDTQYF

J: TRBJ1-5
V: TRBV29-1
D: NA
size: NA
DNA: TGCAGCGTTGGGGGGCACGGTCAGCCCCAGCATTTT
CDR3: CSVGGHGQPQHF

J: TRBJ1-1
V: TRBV29-1
D: TRBD1
size: NA
DNA: TGCAGCGCGCTCCGGAACAGGGGCACTGAAGCTTTCTTT
CDR3: CSALRNRGTEAFF

J: TRBJ2-6
V: TRBV30
D: NA
size: NA
DNA: TGTGCCTGGAGCCGGAGCTCTGGGGCCAACGTCCTGACTTTC
CDR3: CAWSRSSGANVLTF

J: TRBJ2-2
V: TRBV9
D: NA
size: few
DNA: TGTGCCAGCAGAACAGGGTTGAACACCGGGGAGCTGTTTTTT
CDR3: CASRTGLNTGELFF

J: TRBJ1-5
V: TRBV19
D: NA
size: NA
DNA: TGTGCCAGTAGTATAGATAGGCGACAGCCGATAAATTCCCAGCATTTT
CDR3: CASSIDRRQPINSQHF

J: TRBJ2-3
V: TRBV5-1
D: NA
size: NA
DNA: TGCGCCAGCAGCTTGGGACTCACAGATACGCAGTATTTT
CDR3: CASSLGLTDTQYF

J: TRBJ1-5
V: TRBV30
D: NA
size: NA
DNA: TGTGCCTGGAGTGTGAGGGAGAATCAGCCCCAGCATTTT
CDR3: CAWSVRENQPQHF

J: TRBJ2-7
V: TRBV10-3
D: TRBD1
size: NA
DNA: TGTGCCATCACCGCCGGGACAGGGTCAACGGTCTACGAGCAGTACTTC
CDR3: CAITAGTGSTVYEQYF

J: TRBJ2-7
V: TRBV2
D: NA
size: NA
DNA: TGTGCCAGCACGAACCGCTGGGTCGCCGGGAGCCTAGACGAGCAGTACTTC
CDR3: CASTNRWVAGSLDEQYF

J: TRBJ2-1
V: TRBV6-5
D: TRBD2
size: NA
DNA: TGTGCCAGCAGTTTTAGCGGGGGGAATTACAATGAGCAGTTCTTC
CDR3: CASSFSGGNYNEQFF

J: TRBJ2-5
V: TRBV30
D: NA
size: NA
DNA: TGTGCCTGGAGTGTACTAGGATGGAAGACCCAGTACTTC
CDR3: CAWSVLGWKTQYF

J: TRBJ2-6
V: TRBV7-2
D: NA
size: few
DNA: TGTGCCAGCAGCCCCCGTCGCTCTGGGGCCAACGTCCTGACTTTC
CDR3: CASSPRRSGANVLTF

J: TRBJ1-1
V: TRBV5-4
D: TRBD1
size: NA
DNA: TGTGCCAGCAGCTTGACAGGGGTGGGAACTGAAGCTTTCTTT
CDR3: CASSLTGVGTEAFF